The text below deals with one T cell receptor beta chain. Its antigen is still unknown. Clones were sequenced by immunoSEQ multiplex PCR, and TCRdb holds only the in-frame ones, with some missing. The repertoire has a few hundred thousand clones, just under 80% of them found once; the top ten carry under 8.5%. This record belongs to a study of cytotoxic CD8 clonotypes in ibrutinib-treated CLL. Germline CDR1 and CDR2: SEHNR and FQNEAQ (reference sequence). The CDR3 is 14 amino acids. With 10 bases clipped from V and 2 bases from J, the junction kept 11 bases outside the gene matches. Whole-study findings and limits: For progressing versus sustained-remission patients, sampling times were not the same. Public clonotypes occurred uncommonly; on treatment, they contracted or remained stable.

The source of this sequence is a human donor with chronic lymphocytic leukemia. The sample was PBMCs, taken before ibrutinib treatment. The V and J genes are TRBV7-9 and TRBJ2-7, with 7 bases identical to TRBD1. The CDR3 protein is CAKDEQGFPYEQYF. The CDR3 DNA is TGTGCCAAAGACGAACAGGGGTTTCCCTACGAGCAGTACTTC.